The 10 T cell receptor beta chains below come from one sample, sequenced in a study of shared T cell receptors in the human thymus. The table came from immunoSEQ multiplex PCR; TCRdb's copy has only in-frame clones and leaves some out. The data contain just under 550,000 clones, around three quarters of them singletons. The same specimen was also included in a second study, on human thymus T cells.

The sequenced sample was thymocytes. These receptors originate from a boy in the first two years of life with a congenital heart defect.

V and J are TRBV29-1 and TRBJ2-5; 9 nucleotides match TRBD1. With V trimmed by 6 bases and J by 6 bases, 20 bases remained unmatched. The CDR3 runs to 17 residues. The germline V gene encodes CDR1 SQVTM and CDR2 ANQGSEA. CDR3 sequence reads: CSVPKPQTRDRAKTQYF. The DNA of the CDR3 is TGCAGCGTCCCTAAACCCCAAACCCGGGACAGGGCCAAGACCCAGTACTTC. Drawing the rest from reference TRBV29-1 and TRBJ2-5, the complete variable domain is SAVISQKPSRDICQRGTSLTIQCQVDSQVTMMFWYRQQPGQSLTLIATANQGSEATYESGFVIDKFPISRPNLTFSTLTVSNMSPEDSSIYLCSVPKPQTRDRAKTQYFGPGTRLLVL.

The chain uses TRBV5-1 and TRBJ2-2; 8 bases are shared with TRBD2. The trim removed 4 bases at V and 5 bases at J, leaving 13 bases unmatched. The CDR3 totals 17 residues. The germline V gene encodes CDR1 SGHRS and CDR2 YFSETQ. The CDR3 loop is CASSHRGREGRTGELFF. The CDR3 nucleotides read TGCGCCAGCAGCCACCGGGGCCGGGAGGGCCGGACCGGGGAGCTGTTTTTT.

The sample holds a few counts of this clone. CDR3: CASRDRERGYEQYF. CDR3 in DNA: TGTGCCAGTAGAGACAGGGAACGGGGCTACGAGCAGTACTTC. V gene TRBV19 combines with J gene TRBJ2-7, with 7 bases matching TRBD1. V was pared by 6 bases and J by 3 bases, with 8 bases of the junction left unmatched. The CDR3 length is 14 residues. Germline lookup yields CDR1 LNHDA and CDR2 SQIVND (reference sequence).

The chain recombines TRBV7-2 with TRBJ1-4, with a tentative D call TRBD1 (6 bases). Trimming shortened V by 2 bases and J by 2 bases, and 15 bases separated the two germline ends. CDR1 SGHTA and CDR2 FQGNSA come from the germline V gene. The CDR3 is made up of 17 amino acids. CDR3 nucleotide sequence: TGTGCCAGCAGCTTATTGGCAGGGGATACGACTAATGAAAAACTGTTTTTT. This sequence encodes CASSLLAGDTTNEKLFF. Supplemented by reference TRBV7-2 and TRBJ1-4, the full variable domain reads GAGVSQSPSNKVTEKGKDVELRCDPISGHTALYWYRQSLGQGLEFLIYFQGNSAPDKSGLPSDRFSAERTGGSVSTLTIQRTQQEDSAVYLCASSLLAGDTTNEKLFFGSGTQLSVL.

This clone was counted only a few times. The chain carries TRBV19 and TRBJ1-5; D may be TRBD1 (5 bases). V lost 5 bases and J 14 bases, leaving 25 bases between the germline ends. The length of the CDR3 is 15 residues. CDR1 and CDR2 from the germline V gene are LNHDA and SQIVND (reference sequence). The CDR3 DNA reads TGTGCCAGTAGTCCCTCCCGTGGGGCATACTCGGCCAAGCATTTT. This codes for CASSPSRGAYSAKHF.

This clone was recorded a few times. The V and J genes are TRBV19 and TRBJ1-4; 7 nucleotides match TRBD1. Germline-derived CDR1 and CDR2 are LNHDA and SQIVND (reference sequence). The J segment lost 5 bases and the V segment lost 7 bases, leaving 4 bases of the junction unmatched. The CDR3 covers 13 residues. The CDR3 here is CASMGQSNEKLFF. CDR3 nucleotide sequence: TGTGCCAGTATGGGACAGTCCAATGAAAAACTGTTTTTT.

The chain combines TRBV4-2 with TRBJ2-7; a weak D match, TRBD1 (7 bases). Germline CDR1 reads LGHNA; CDR2 reads YNFKEQ. This CDR3 region has 17 residues. V was cut by 0 bases and J by 0 bases, with 15 bases left in between. CDR3 nucleotides: TGTGCCAGCAGCCAAGATGGAGGGGGCCCGAGCTCCTACGAGCAGTACTTC. As protein: CASSQDGGGPSSYEQYF.

The chain has TRBV27 and TRBJ2-7, with 12 bases aligning to TRBD1. The germline CDR1 and CDR2 sequences are MNHEY and SMNVEV (reference sequence). The junction had 15 bases not matched to a gene; V was cut back by 5 bases and J by 7 bases. This CDR3 has 17 amino acids. CDR3 DNA: TGTGCCAGCAGTAAAAAACCCGGGACAGGGGGCCGCTGTGAGCAGTACTTC. This encodes CASSKKPGTGGRCEQYF.

The V and J genes are TRBV7-8 and TRBJ2-7, with TRBD2 matching 12 bases. Looked up from germline, CDR1 is SGHVS and CDR2 is FQNEAQ. The CDR3 consists of 18 residues. Trimming at V came to 5 bases and at J to 7 bases, leaving 18 bases not matched to a gene. In nucleotides, the CDR3 is TGTGCCAGCAGCCCGAGTTTGCCGCGGGCTAGCGGGAGGGAAGAGCAGTACTTC. Encoded protein: CASSPSLPRASGREEQYF.

This chain links TRBV29-1 with TRBJ1-4; a weak D match, TRBD1 (5 bases). Per germline, CDR1 SQVTM and CDR2 ANQGSEA. V lost 7 bases and J 3 bases, leaving 9 bases between the germline ends. The CDR3 is 12 amino acids. The CDR3 spells CSGAGPNEKLFF. In DNA, the CDR3 is TGCAGCGGGGCGGGACCTAATGAAAAACTGTTTTTT.